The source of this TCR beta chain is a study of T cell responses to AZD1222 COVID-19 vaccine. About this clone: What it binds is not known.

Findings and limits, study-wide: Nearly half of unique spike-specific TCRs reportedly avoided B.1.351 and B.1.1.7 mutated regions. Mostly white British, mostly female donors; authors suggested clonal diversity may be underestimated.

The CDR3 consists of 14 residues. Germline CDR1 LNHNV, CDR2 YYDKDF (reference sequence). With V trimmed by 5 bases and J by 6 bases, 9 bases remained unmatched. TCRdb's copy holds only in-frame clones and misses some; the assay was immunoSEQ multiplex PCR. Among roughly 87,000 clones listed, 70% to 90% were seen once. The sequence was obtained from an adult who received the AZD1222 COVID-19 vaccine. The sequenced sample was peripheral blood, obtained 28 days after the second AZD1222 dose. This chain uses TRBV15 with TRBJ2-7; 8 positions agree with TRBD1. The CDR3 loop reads CATSEDRVWVEQYF. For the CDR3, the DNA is TGTGCCACCAGCGAGGACAGGGTTTGGGTCGAGCAGTACTTC.